What follows are 17 T cell receptor beta chains derived from one specimen sequenced in a study of CD8 T cells in Susac syndrome. Roughly 0.45 to 1 ug RNA was reverse transcribed with random hexamers. TCRdb itself ran the immunoSEQ multiplex PCR reads through MiXCR, one entry per CDR3 protein. The table shows about 130,000 distinct CDR3 sequences, with around 94% occurring only once. The sequencing sample was made of CD4+ T cells from PBMCs. The receptor set was obtained from a human donor in good health.

The table lists this clonotype with a count of one. The V call is TRBV5-5, the J call TRBJ2-5; TRBD2 matches 10 bases. This CDR3 has 16 residues. The V and J ends lost 1 base and 4 bases, in that order; junction bases with no gene match: 7. The germline gives CDR1 SGHKS, CDR2 YYEKEE (reference sequence). Here the CDR3 reads CASSLPASGSRETQYF. CDR3 bases: TGTGCCAGCAGCTTGCCGGCTAGCGGGAGTAGAGAGACCCAGTACTTC.

This rearrangement joins TRBV25-1 to TRBJ1-2; D remains ambiguous. The CDR3 sequence is 12 residues long. V lost 7 bases, J lost 7 bases, and 13 bases lay in between. Per the germline V gene, CDR1 is MGHDK and CDR2 is SYGVNS. The CDR3 DNA sequence: TGTGCCAGCAACCAAAATTGGGGTGGCTACACCTTC. It specifies CASNQNWGGYTF.

The rearrangement joins TRBV20-1 to TRBJ2-2, with D perhaps given as TRBD1 or TRBD2 (5 bases each). This CDR3 has 14 amino acids. CDR1 DFQATT and CDR2 SNEGSKA come from the germline V gene (reference sequence). Trimming removed 2 bases at V and 5 bases at J, with 12 bases between. The CDR3 loop is CSARRGPETGELFF. As DNA, the CDR3 is TGCAGTGCTAGAAGGGGACCCGAAACCGGGGAGCTGTTTTTT.

The V gene is TRBV29-1, the J gene TRBJ1-1; 7 positions agree with TRBD1. With V trimmed by 6 bases and J by 3 bases, 1 base remained unmatched. Germline CDR1 is SQVTM and CDR2 is ANQGSEA. CDR3 length: 11 residues. The CDR3 is CSVQGDTEAFF. The DNA of the CDR3 is TGCAGCGTCCAGGGGGACACTGAAGCTTTCTTT.

The chain links TRBV24-1 to TRBJ2-1; D gene ambiguous. This CDR3 region has 15 residues. V was cut by 9 bases and J by 4 bases, with 18 bases left in between. Germline loops: CDR1 KGHDR, CDR2 SFDVKD. This CDR3 is CATSSAEVNYNEQFF. For the CDR3, the DNA is TGTGCCACCTCCTCCGCAGAGGTTAATTACAATGAGCAGTTCTTC.

The chain combines TRBV3-1 with TRBJ1-1, with 7 bases fitting TRBD1. The CDR3 has 12 amino acids. Trimming at V came to 3 bases and at J to 8 bases, leaving 3 bases not matched to a gene. Germline CDR1 reads LGHDT; CDR2 reads YNNKEL (reference sequence). The CDR3 nucleotides are TGTGCCAGCAGCCAGGGACAGAAGGAAGCTTTCTTT. Translation: CASSQGQKEAFF.

The chain has TRBV6-6 and TRBJ2-3, with D unclear. CDR1 and CDR2 (germline): MNHNY, SVGAGI (reference sequence). The CDR3 contains 12 residues. Trimming cost V 6 bases and J 5 bases, with 9 bases left between them. The chain's CDR3 is CASSSWIDTQYF. The CDR3, as DNA: TGTGCCAGCAGCTCATGGATAGATACGCAGTATTTT.

The J gene is TRBJ2-5, the V gene TRBV30; D remains ambiguous. Per germline, CDR1 GTSNPN and CDR2 SVGIG (reference sequence). V lost 2 bases and J lost 5, with 12 bases in between. CDR3 length: 13 residues. The CDR3 region is CAWSQDLGETQYF. As DNA, the CDR3 is TGTGCCTGGAGTCAAGACCTTGGGGAGACCCAGTACTTC.

The rearrangement links TRBV6-6 to TRBJ1-2; D gene ambiguous. Trimming took 5 bases from V and 0 from J, leaving 13 bases between them. CDR3 length: 15 residues. The germline V gene has CDR1 MNHNY and CDR2 SVGAGI (reference sequence). The CDR3 is CASSKRLDANYGYTF. The CDR3 bases are TGTGCCAGCAGTAAAAGACTCGATGCTAACTATGGCTACACCTTC.

In this sample, this clonotype turned up once. The rearrangement joins TRBV29-1 to TRBJ1-4; no clear D gene. V was cut by 7 bases and J by 8 bases, with 14 bases left in between. Germline V gives CDR1 SQVTM, CDR2 ANQGSEA. The CDR3 totals 12 residues. CDR3: CSAVSGPEKLFF. In DNA, the CDR3 is TGCAGCGCCGTTTCCGGGCCCGAAAAACTGTTTTTT. Combining the CDR3 with reference TRBV29-1 and TRBJ1-4 gives the whole variable domain SAVISQKPSRDICQRGTSLTIQCQVDSQVTMMFWYRQQPGQSLTLIATANQGSEATYESGFVIDKFPISRPNLTFSTLTVSNMSPEDSSIYLCSAVSGPEKLFFGSGTQLSVL.

The chain uses TRBV14 and TRBJ1-1; D is unclear. This CDR3 has 14 residues. V was clipped by 4 bases and J by 1 base, with 10 bases between them. Germline V CDR1 and CDR2: SGHDN, FVKESK. The CDR3 sequence is CASSRQRSNTEAFF. The CDR3 DNA reads as TGTGCCAGCAGCCGGCAACGGTCGAACACTGAAGCTTTCTTT.

V gene TRBV6-5 combines with J gene TRBJ2-7, with TRBD2 matching over 7 bases. The CDR3 has 14 amino acids. Looked up from germline, CDR1 is MNHEY and CDR2 is SVGAGI. V shed 0 bases and J 4 bases; nucleotides not matched to a gene: 3. Here the CDR3 DNA reads TGTGCCAGCAGTTACTCCCGGACTAGATACGAGCAGTACTTC. It codes for CASSYSRTRYEQYF.

The chain links TRBV11-2 to TRBJ1-2, with 11 bases that match TRBD1. The CDR3 is made up of 17 amino acids. CDR1 is SGHAT, CDR2 FQNNGV, per germline. The ends lost 1 base at V and 5 bases at J; junction bases unmatched: 9. The CDR3 region is CASSLGGRTGGPYGYTF. CDR3 coding DNA: TGTGCCAGCAGCTTAGGGGGAAGGACAGGGGGCCCATATGGCTACACCTTC. Variable domain in full (rest from reference TRBV11-2 and TRBJ1-2): EAGVAQSPRYKIIEKRQSVAFWCNPISGHATLYWYQQILGQGPKLLIQFQNNGVVDDSQLPKDRFSAERLKGVDSTLKIQPAKLEDSAVYLCASSLGGRTGGPYGYTFGSGTRLTVV.

The V call is TRBV2, the J call TRBJ2-5; 8 nucleotides line up with TRBD1. V lost 3 bases and J lost 5; bases outside the gene matches: 5. CDR3 size: 14 residues. The V gene's germline CDR1 is SNHLY and CDR2 FYNNEI. As DNA, the CDR3 is TGTGCCAGCAGTGACGGGACAGGCTTGGAGACCCAGTACTTC. This codes for CASSDGTGLETQYF.

The chain recombines TRBV29-1 with TRBJ2-5; no clear D. V shed 5 bases and J shed 1 base, with 14 bases lying between them. The CDR3 loop spans 14 amino acids. Germline CDR1 reads SQVTM; CDR2 reads ANQGSEA. The DNA for the CDR3 is TGCAGCGTTTTGACGGAGAGATCCCAAGAGACCCAGTACTTC. Its protein is CSVLTERSQETQYF.

The DNA of the CDR3 is TGTGCCTGGAGCCTACGGGTCCGGGGTGAGCAGTTCTTC. It encodes CAWSLRVRGEQFF. The genes are TRBV30 and TRBJ2-1; possible D gene TRBD2, 5 bases. This CDR3 has 13 amino acids. CDR1 is GTSNPN and CDR2 is SVGIG in the germline V gene (reference sequence). The V end was cut by 3 bases, the J end by 9 bases, with 15 bases between.

A single count supports this clonotype. The J gene is TRBJ2-5, the V gene TRBV11-2; D remains ambiguous. The V end was cut by 1 base, the J end by 2 bases, with 14 bases between. CDR1 and CDR2 (germline): SGHAT, FQNNGV. The CDR3 contains 16 residues. This CDR3 is CASSLGPAKGQETQYF. DNA for the CDR3: TGTGCCAGCAGCTTAGGCCCAGCGAAAGGTCAAGAGACCCAGTACTTC. The whole variable domain, filled in from reference TRBV11-2 and TRBJ2-5, reads EAGVAQSPRYKIIEKRQSVAFWCNPISGHATLYWYQQILGQGPKLLIQFQNNGVVDDSQLPKDRFSAERLKGVDSTLKIQPAKLEDSAVYLCASSLGPAKGQETQYFGPGTRLLVL.